Listed here are 16 T cell receptor beta chains from one sample, sequenced in a study of beta chain features in type 1 diabetes. Their cognate antigens are unknown. Sequencing targeted expressed TCRB transcripts, as all isolated RNA had been reverse transcribed. Clones were sequenced by immunoSEQ multiplex PCR, and TCRdb holds only the in-frame ones, with some missing. The sample holds 250,000 to 300,000 clones, approximately 24% seen once. Whole-study findings and limits: People with Type 1 diabetes carried modestly yet significantly shorter TCRB CDR3s in all four CD4+ subsets.

The sample comprised naive CD4+ T cells from blood. These TCRs come from a woman aged 25 to 45 with type 1 diabetes.

As to this clone: The sample carries other DNA sequences with the same CDR3. The V and J genes are TRBV7-2 and TRBJ2-7, with D maybe TRBD2 (5 bases). Germline assignment: CDR1 SGHTA and CDR2 FQGNSA. The CDR3 totals 13 residues. Trimming shortened V by 0 bases and J by 2 bases, and 5 bases separated the two germline ends. In nucleotides, the CDR3 is TGTGCCAGCAGCTTAGCGGGAGCCTACGAGCAGTACTTC. Its protein is CASSLAGAYEQYF.

This clone was seen only a few times. The chain uses TRBV7-9 and TRBJ2-5; 11 bases align to TRBD2. J was trimmed by 5 bases and V by 5 bases; bases with no gene match: 7. Germline V lookup: CDR1 SEHNR, CDR2 FQNEAQ (reference sequence). CDR3 length: 15 amino acids. Here the CDR3 DNA reads TGTGCCAGCAGCCTACTAGCGGGAGCTAGGGAGACCCAGTACTTC. Translated: CASSLLAGARETQYF.

The rearrangement links TRBV4-2 to TRBJ2-1; D unclear. Germline loops: CDR1 LGHNA, CDR2 YNFKEQ. Trimming stripped 4 bases from V and 11 bases from J, with 12 bases between. This CDR3 contains 12 residues. The CDR3 reads CASSRAQVQQFF. CDR3 bases: TGTGCCAGCAGCCGCGCCCAGGTCCAGCAGTTCTTC.

The count of this clone is one. This chain links TRBV7-9 with TRBJ2-1, with 10 nucleotides matching TRBD2. The V gene's germline CDR1 is SEHNR and CDR2 FQNEAQ (reference sequence). This CDR3 comprises 16 residues. After removal of 5 bases from V and 0 bases from J, the junction contained 4 bases not matched to a gene. The CDR3 region has the DNA TGTGCCAGCAGCGGACTAGCGGATCGCTCCTACAATGAGCAGTTCTTC. Its translation is CASSGLADRSYNEQFF.

A few counts support this clone. This chain links TRBV28 with TRBJ1-5, with no clear D. The CDR3 is 13 amino acids. V gave up 2 bases and J gave up 7 bases, with 9 bases separating them. Germline V gives CDR1 MDHEN, CDR2 SYDVKM. CDR3 residues: CASSLARRQPQHF. CDR3 sequence (DNA): TGTGCCAGCAGTTTAGCGAGGAGGCAGCCCCAGCATTTT.

This clone has more than one count but fewer than ten. The gene calls are TRBV4-1 and TRBJ2-3, with 9 bases fitting TRBD2. The V gene end was trimmed by 0 bases and the J gene end by 7 bases; junction bases not matched to a gene: 11. Germline lookup yields CDR1 MGHRA and CDR2 YSYEKL. The CDR3 is 17 residues long. The CDR3 loop reads CASSQDVKLAGSNTQYF. CDR3 bases: TGCGCCAGCAGCCAAGATGTAAAGCTAGCGGGATCAAATACGCAGTATTTT.

CDR3 sequence reads: CASSVWAGNSGANVLTF. CDR3 nucleotide sequence: TGTGCCAGCAGCGTATGGGCAGGGAACTCTGGGGCCAACGTCCTGACTTTC. The chain is built from TRBV9 and TRBJ2-6; TRBD1 is a possible D gene (5 bases). V was shortened by 1 base and J by 0 bases, with 11 bases between the two germline ends. The CDR3 length is 17 residues. Per germline, CDR1 SGDLS and CDR2 YYNGEE.

The chain joins TRBV18 to TRBJ2-4; 8 bases fit TRBD1. CDR3 size: 17 residues. J gave up 0 bases and V 0 bases, and 4 bases lay outside the gene matches. The germline V gene has CDR1 KGHSH and CDR2 LQKENI. Here the CDR3 DNA reads TGTGCCAGCTCACCACCGGGACAGGCGGTAGCCAAAAACATTCAGTACTTC. Translated: CASSPPGQAVAKNIQYF.

This clone came up a few times. The V and J genes are TRBV7-9 and TRBJ2-5; TRBD1 aligns across 9 bases. CDR3 length: 16 residues. V was pared by 3 bases and J by 2 bases, with 7 bases of the junction left unmatched. The germline CDR1 and CDR2 sequences are SEHNR and FQNEAQ (reference sequence). The CDR3 nucleotides read TGTGCCAGCAGCTTGCCGGGACAGGGCATGCAAGAGACCCAGTACTTC. Translation gives CASSLPGQGMQETQYF.

This chain joins TRBV2 and TRBJ2-1; 11 bases line up with TRBD2. The CDR3 spans 14 residues. With V trimmed by 4 bases and J by 7 bases, 3 bases remained unmatched. CDR1 is SNHLY, CDR2 FYNNEI, per germline. Written as DNA, the CDR3 is TGTGCCAGCAGTGTCTCTAGCGGGAGGAATGAGCAGTTCTTC. Translated, it gives CASSVSSGRNEQFF.

This chain joins TRBV2 and TRBJ2-1, with 11 nucleotides matching TRBD2. The V gene end was trimmed by 7 bases and the J gene end by 14 bases; junction bases not matched to a gene: 16. The CDR3 sequence is 15 residues long. Germline V gene sequence: CDR1 SNHLY, CDR2 FYNNEI. CDR3 DNA sequence: TGTGCCAGCATTCGGGGCCCGGGACTAGCGGTTACCGAGTTCTTC. Its protein product is CASIRGPGLAVTEFF.

The chain combines TRBV7-6 with TRBJ2-3; no reliable D call. V gave up 5 bases and J gave up 4 bases, with 10 bases separating them. CDR1 is SGHVS and CDR2 is FNYEAQ in the germline V gene. The CDR3 consists of 13 residues. The CDR3 loop is CASSQSSPDTQYF. CDR3 bases: TGTGCCAGCAGCCAGTCCTCCCCAGATACGCAGTATTTT.

The V and J genes are TRBV30 and TRBJ1-2; 8 nucleotides line up with TRBD1. Looked up from germline, CDR1 is GTSNPN and CDR2 is SVGIG (reference sequence). With 4 bases clipped from V and 4 bases from J, the junction kept 8 bases outside the gene matches. This CDR3 contains 14 residues. This chain's CDR3 is CAWIGQGGIYGYTF. CDR3 bases: TGTGCCTGGATCGGACAGGGAGGGATCTATGGCTACACCTTC.

The sample holds a few counts of this clone. The chain uses TRBV30 and TRBJ2-2; a possible D gene is TRBD1 (5 bases). The CDR3 contains 17 residues. In germline, CDR1 is GTSNPN, CDR2 SVGIG (reference sequence). V lost 3 bases and J 9 bases, leaving 26 bases between the germline ends. CDR3 in DNA: TGTGCCTGGAGCAGGTCGGCAGGGCTCGTACTTTTTAGGGAGCTGTTTTTT. Amino acid sequence: CAWSRSAGLVLFRELFF.

The V call is TRBV29-1, the J call TRBJ1-1; D ambiguous. The V end lost 7 bases, the J end lost 1 base, and 13 bases lay between the germline ends. This CDR3 is 13 amino acids long. The germline V gene encodes CDR1 SQVTM and CDR2 ANQGSEA. CDR3: CSGERETNTEAFF. CDR3 bases: TGCAGCGGCGAAAGGGAGACGAACACTGAAGCTTTCTTT.

The chain joins TRBV5-4 to TRBJ1-1; D gene unclear. The length of the CDR3 is 13 residues. The V and J ends lost 4 bases and 2 bases respectively, with 9 bases between them. CDR1 SGHNT and CDR2 YYREEE come from the germline V gene (reference sequence). The CDR3: CASSAPANTEAFF. The CDR3 DNA reads TGTGCCAGCAGCGCGCCCGCCAACACTGAAGCTTTCTTT.